The 28 T cell receptor beta chains reported below all come from one sample, sequenced in a study of CD8 T cells in ankylosing spondylitis. Study-level points and caveats: A TCR beta motif of several highly homologous variants seemed to mark ankylosing spondylitis blood.

Their specific antigens are unknown. TCRdb re-called the 5' RACE reads with MiXCR, one entry per CDR3 protein. The table includes over 700,000 distinct CDR3 sequences, under 20% detected once. Specimen: blood, either unsorted or a sorted T cell fraction (not recorded which). The receptors derive from a male donor with ankylosing spondylitis.

The chain employs TRBV25-1 and TRBJ2-7; 11 bases match TRBD1. There are 15 residues in the CDR3. Looked up from germline, CDR1 is MGHDK and CDR2 is SYGVNS. Germline trimming cut 4 bases from V and 7 bases from J; bases unmatched to any gene: 9. CDR3 coding DNA: TGTGCCAGCAGTGGGGCCGGGACAGGGGGAGTAGAGCAGTACTTC. Protein: CASSGAGTGGVEQYF.

This sequence joins TRBV7-8 and TRBJ2-6; D unresolved. Germline V lookup: CDR1 SGHVS, CDR2 FQNEAQ. V lost 5 bases, J lost 1 base, and 12 bases lay in between. The CDR3 runs to 16 residues. CDR3 protein: CASSRYVGSGANVLTF. The CDR3 DNA is TGTGCCAGCAGCCGTTACGTGGGATCTGGGGCCAACGTCCTGACTTTC.

The rearrangement links TRBV29-1 to TRBJ2-7; D tentatively fits TRBD1 or TRBD2 (6 bases each). CDR3 length equals 17 residues. Per the germline V gene, CDR1 is SQVTM and CDR2 is ANQGSEA. Trimming stripped 3 bases from V and 1 base from J, with 22 bases between. The CDR3, as DNA: TGCAGCGTTGATACTCAGGGGCCGGAGGGGAATTCCTACGAGCAGTACTTC. Translated, it gives CSVDTQGPEGNSYEQYF.

There are a few counts of this clonotype. This chain connects TRBV4-1 to TRBJ2-7; possibly TRBD1 for D (6 bases). In germline, CDR1 is MGHRA, CDR2 YSYEKL. The CDR3 totals 14 residues. The V end was cut by 1 base, the J end by 2 bases, with 9 bases between. CDR3 residues: CASSQADRPYEQYF. CDR3 DNA: TGCGCCAGCAGCCAAGCAGACAGGCCCTACGAGCAGTACTTC.

J is TRBJ2-7 and V is TRBV7-9; D is possibly TRBD1 (6 bases). From germline, CDR1 is SEHNR and CDR2 FQNEAQ (reference sequence). CDR3 length: 16 amino acids. Trimming removed 4 bases from V and 5 bases from J, with 21 bases in between. In nucleotides, the CDR3 is TGTGCCAGCAGCTCTACAGGGTGGCGCAGGGGTGACGAGCAGTACTTC. Translating it yields CASSSTGWRRGDEQYF. The variable domain in full, completed from reference TRBV7-9 and TRBJ2-7, reads DTGVSQNPRHKITKRGQNVTFRCDPISEHNRLYWYRQTLGQGPEFLTYFQNEAQLEKSRLLSDRFSAERPKGSFSTLEIQRTEQGDSAMYLCASSSTGWRRGDEQYFGPGTRLTVT.

In this sample, this clonotype turned up a few times. V is TRBV29-1 and J is TRBJ1-4; 7 bases align to TRBD1. CDR3 length equals 15 residues. Looked up from germline, CDR1 is SQVTM and CDR2 is ANQGSEA. The V gene end was trimmed by 0 bases and the J gene end by 11 bases; junction bases not matched to a gene: 12. The CDR3 spells CSVEDETGARKKLFF. DNA of the CDR3: TGCAGCGTTGAAGATGAAACAGGGGCTCGGAAGAAACTGTTTTTT.

This clonotype was observed a handful of times. The chain employs TRBV5-1 and TRBJ1-6; D is unresolved. Germline V CDR1 and CDR2: SGHRS, YFSETQ. CDR3 length: 14 amino acids. Trimming shortened V by 4 bases and J by 7 bases, and 12 bases separated the two germline ends. The DNA for the CDR3 is TGCGCCAGCAGCCCCTCAACCGCAAATTCACCCCTCCACTTT. Translating gives CASSPSTANSPLHF.

This chain connects TRBV5-1 to TRBJ2-7; TRBD1 might be the D (8 bases). The CDR3 has 15 amino acids. Between the trimmed V and J ends, which lost 1 base and 0 bases, there was a span of 11 bases. CDR1 and CDR2 from the germline V gene are SGHRS and YFSETQ. The CDR3 nucleotides are TGCGCCAGCAGCTTGACAGGGGGGGACTCCTACGAGCAGTACTTC. Its translation is CASSLTGGDSYEQYF.

This clonotype was seen a handful of times. The V and J genes are TRBV12-3 or TRBV12-4 and TRBJ1-5, with D possibly TRBD1 on 6 matching bases. The ends were cut back, 5 bases at V and 9 bases at J, with 20 bases in the middle. The CDR3 loop spans 15 amino acids. The CDR3 sequence is CASSEGAGAERPQHF. In nucleotides, the CDR3 is TGTGCCAGCAGTGAAGGGGCAGGGGCCGAACGGCCCCAGCATTTT.

The rearrangement uses TRBV4-3 and TRBJ2-7, with TRBD1 matching over 7 bases. Germline V gene data show CDR1 as LGHNA and CDR2 as YSLEER. Trimming at V came to 0 bases and at J to 3 bases, leaving 8 bases not matched to a gene. The CDR3 covers 16 residues. CDR3 loop: CASSQDTGTDIYEQYF. DNA for the CDR3: TGCGCCAGCAGCCAAGATACCGGGACAGATATCTACGAGCAGTACTTC.

In nucleotides, the CDR3 is TGTGCCAGCAGCATGCTCTTAGCGGGCTCCTACAATGAGCAGTTCTTC. It is translated as CASSMLLAGSYNEQFF. This sequence joins TRBV9 and TRBJ2-1; 7 bases align to TRBD2. The germline V gene has CDR1 SGDLS and CDR2 YYNGEE. With V trimmed by 4 bases and J by 0 bases, 7 bases remained unmatched. This CDR3 spans 16 amino acids.

The rearrangement links TRBV20-1 to TRBJ2-1; D is ambiguous. The CDR3 is 11 amino acids. Trimming cost V 3 bases and J 6 bases, with 6 bases left between them. In germline, CDR1 is DFQATT, CDR2 SNEGSKA (reference sequence). Here the CDR3 DNA reads TGCAGTGCTAGCTGGGGCAATGAGCAGTTCTTC. Its translation is CSASWGNEQFF.

The genes are TRBV28 and TRBJ2-1; unclear D gene. Trimming took off 2 bases at V and 4 bases at J, with 12 bases between the two ends. This CDR3 comprises 15 residues. Germline V lookup: CDR1 MDHEN, CDR2 SYDVKM. The CDR3, as DNA: TGTGCCAGCAGTTTAGAGCCACTCATATACAATGAGCAGTTCTTC. Translation gives CASSLEPLIYNEQFF.

The rearrangement joins TRBV18 to TRBJ2-1; tentatively, D is TRBD2 (6 bases). CDR3 length: 18 amino acids. CDR1 and CDR2 from the germline V gene are KGHSH and LQKENI. Trimming shortened V by 6 bases and J by 0 bases, and 21 bases separated the two germline ends. The CDR3 loop reads CASSNAAGTLSSYNEQFF. In nucleotides, the CDR3 is TGTGCCAGCTCCAACGCAGCGGGTACGCTCAGCTCCTACAATGAGCAGTTCTTC. Full variable domain (outside the CDR3, taken from reference TRBV18 and TRBJ2-1): NAGVMQNPRHLVRRRGQEARLRCSPMKGHSHVYWYRQLPEEGLKFMVYLQKENIIDESGMPKERFSAEFPKEGPSILRIQQVVRGDSAAYFCASSNAAGTLSSYNEQFFGPGTRLTVL.

This clonotype turned up a few times. The chain joins TRBV6-1 to TRBJ2-1; 9 bases line up with TRBD1. CDR1 MNHNS and CDR2 SASEGT come from the germline V gene. The CDR3 is made up of 15 amino acids. J gave up 10 bases and V 6 bases, and 13 bases lay outside the gene matches. CDR3 sequence: CASRTGTGRFEEQFF. CDR3 coding DNA: TGTGCCAGCAGAACCGGGACAGGGAGGTTTGAGGAGCAGTTCTTC.

This clonotype was seen a few times. This CDR3 is CASSYSSRNPTDTQYF. The CDR3 DNA reads as TGTGCCAGCAGTTACTCTTCGCGGAACCCCACAGATACGCAGTATTTT. The V call is TRBV6-5, the J call TRBJ2-3; D not resolved. The CDR3 runs to 16 residues. Germline loops: CDR1 MNHEY, CDR2 SVGAGI. With 0 bases removed from V and 2 bases from J, the gap between germline ends came to 12 bases.

This clonotype turned up a few times. The chain carries TRBV11-2 and TRBJ1-1; unclear D gene. V was shortened by 0 bases and J by 4 bases, with 21 bases between the two germline ends. CDR3 length: 18 residues. Germline lookup yields CDR1 SGHAT and CDR2 FQNNGV. The CDR3 nucleotides read TGTGCCAGCAGCTTAGACCGCCGCGGGAATCACCGAGGCACTGAAGCTTTCTTT. Amino acid sequence: CASSLDRRGNHRGTEAFF.

The chain employs TRBV27 and TRBJ2-1; 7 bases match TRBD1. Germline trimming cut 3 bases from V and 4 bases from J; bases unmatched to any gene: 9. CDR3 length: 16 amino acids. Germline CDR1 and CDR2: MNHEY and SMNVEV (reference sequence). CDR3: CASSFGRQGIYNEQFF. DNA of the CDR3: TGTGCCAGCAGTTTTGGCCGACAGGGTATTTACAATGAGCAGTTCTTC.

The rearrangement joins TRBV12-3 or TRBV12-4 to TRBJ2-5; 7 nucleotides agree with TRBD2. The CDR3 loop spans 18 amino acids. The V and J ends lost 1 base and 2 bases, in that order; junction bases with no gene match: 13. Written as DNA, the CDR3 is TGTGCCAGCAGTTTAGAGCTAGCGGTACCAAGACCTCAAGAGACCCAGTACTTC. Translated: CASSLELAVPRPQETQYF.

The chain uses TRBV6-6 and TRBJ2-7; TRBD1 is a possible D gene (7 bases). Germline loops: CDR1 MNHNY, CDR2 SVGAGI (reference sequence). The CDR3 consists of 13 residues. The V and J ends lost 3 bases and 3 bases respectively, with 9 bases between them. The CDR3 region has the DNA TGTGCCAGCAGTTATCAGGGGGGCTACGAGCAGTACTTC. Encoded protein: CASSYQGGYEQYF.

The chain couples TRBV10-3 to TRBJ1-1, with D uncertain. This CDR3 comprises 13 residues. V was trimmed by 6 bases and J by 4 bases, leaving 12 bases between them. Per germline, CDR1 ENHRY and CDR2 SYGVKD. Here the CDR3 DNA reads TGTGCCATCAGGGGTGGCTTGTCCACTGAAGCTTTCTTT. Translating it yields CAIRGGLSTEAFF.

The genes are TRBV5-1 and TRBJ2-7; 8 positions agree with TRBD2. J lost 4 bases, V lost 0 bases, and 9 bases had no gene match. CDR3 size: 16 residues. Germline V lookup: CDR1 SGHRS, CDR2 YFSETQ. CDR3: CASSLVPGLGFYEQYF. The CDR3 DNA follows: TGCGCCAGCAGCTTGGTACCGGGACTAGGGTTTTACGAGCAGTACTTC. Supplemented by reference TRBV5-1 and TRBJ2-7, the full variable domain reads KAGVTQTPRYLIKTRGQQVTLSCSPISGHRSVSWYQQTPGQGLQFLFEYFSETQRNKGNFPGRFSGRQFSNSRSEMNVSTLELGDSALYLCASSLVPGLGFYEQYFGPGTRLTVT.

This clonotype was seen a few times. The chain is built from TRBV12-3 or TRBV12-4 and TRBJ2-3; 9 bases agree with TRBD2. This CDR3 contains 16 residues. The ends lost 6 bases at V and 8 bases at J; junction bases unmatched: 15. The CDR3 DNA reads as TGTGCCAGCAGCTCCATGACTAGCGGTGTATCGGGTACGCAGTATTTT. It encodes CASSSMTSGVSGTQYF.

This clonotype turned up a few times. CDR3 DNA sequence: TGCAGTGCTGGTGTCCCGGGACACCGCTATGGCTACACCTTC. Protein sequence: CSAGVPGHRYGYTF. The rearrangement joins TRBV20-1 to TRBJ1-2, with D possibly TRBD1 on 6 matching bases. The CDR3 covers 14 residues. Trimming cost V 5 bases and J 4 bases, with 17 bases left between them. Looked up from germline, CDR1 is DFQATT and CDR2 is SNEGSKA (reference sequence).

In DNA form, the CDR3 reads TGTGCCAGCAGTTTATGGGGGAGGGGGGCGAACACCGGGGAGCTGTTTTTT. It specifies CASSLWGRGANTGELFF. J is TRBJ2-2 and V is TRBV28, with TRBD2 as a possible D gene (7 bases). From germline, CDR1 is MDHEN and CDR2 SYDVKM. CDR3 length equals 17 residues. Trimming stripped 0 bases from V and 0 bases from J, with 11 bases between.

V is TRBV29-1 and J is TRBJ2-1; 8 bases are shared with TRBD2. With 1 base clipped from V and 2 bases from J, the junction kept 4 bases outside the gene matches. CDR1 is SQVTM and CDR2 is ANQGSEA in the germline V gene. This CDR3 region has 15 residues. The CDR3 bases are TGCAGCGTTGAAGTTACCGGGGGGGCCTACAATGAGCAGTTCTTC. Protein sequence: CSVEVTGGAYNEQFF.

This clonotype was detected only a few times. The chain combines TRBV12-3 or TRBV12-4 with TRBJ2-2, with 13 nucleotides matching TRBD2. The CDR3 has 15 residues. J lost 6 bases, V lost 5 bases, and 3 bases had no gene match. In nucleotides, the CDR3 is TGTGCCAGCAGTGGGACTAGCGGGAAACCCGGGGAGCTGTTTTTT. This translates into CASSGTSGKPGELFF.

The rearrangement uses TRBV2 and TRBJ2-1; D gene uncertain. V was shortened by 4 bases and J by 3 bases, with 10 bases between the two germline ends. In germline, CDR1 is SNHLY, CDR2 FYNNEI. The CDR3 spans 14 residues. CDR3 DNA sequence: TGTGCCAGCAGTGTAGGACCAATCTACAATGAGCAGTTCTTC. It specifies CASSVGPIYNEQFF.